The source of this T cell receptor (beta chain) is a study of spatial heterogeneity in lung cancer. CDR1 and CDR2 from the germline V gene are MGHRA and YSYEKL. The CDR3 consists of 16 residues. V lost 1 base and J 7 bases, leaving 16 bases between the germline ends. TCRdb fed the 5' RACE reads into MiXCR, producing one record per CDR3 protein. Of around 75,000 distinct CDR3 sequences in the sample, about 14% are singletons; the top ten hold roughly 6.7%. This clonotype was observed a handful of times. Time point denoted: sample taken at primary tumor resection. Unsorted tumor, nontumor lung tissue or cryopreserved PBMC supplied the whole RNA.

Sequences were derived from PBMCs, sampled at surgery. The sequence was obtained from a male donor with early-stage non-small cell lung cancer. V gene TRBV4-1 combines with J gene TRBJ1-4; D is possibly TRBD1 (5 bases). In DNA, the CDR3 is TGCGCCAGCAGCCAAGTATGGGGGTCTCCGGGTGAAAAACTGTTTTTT. It encodes CASSQVWGSPGEKLFF.